This entry concerns a single T cell receptor (beta chain). Antigen: not known. Germline assignment: CDR1 KGHSH and CDR2 LQKENI. The germline V and J ends were trimmed by 2 bases and 1 base, with 9 bases remaining between them. The CDR3 loop spans 14 amino acids. The data stem from a study of CD4 T cells in relation to SARS-CoV-2 and coronaviruses. Overall study: Negative control cultures got HIV-1 Nef peptides or no peptide.

The unexposed donors gave CD4+ T cells in about 2010-2019, prior to COVID-19. After around nine days of culture, CD4+ T cells were isolated. Testing used SARS-CoV-2 S/N and four cold-coronavirus spikes on unexposed-donor CD4+ T cells, cells permitting. Clones were read by immunoSEQ multiplex PCR, and TCRdb kept only the in-frame ones, dropping some. The data show some 28,000 clones, around two thirds seen once. The sample consisted of CD4+ T cells from PBMCs, cultured in vitro. The receptor comes from a human donor in good health. The chain carries TRBV18 and TRBJ2-7; tentative D call: TRBD1 (6 bases). In DNA form, the CDR3 reads TGTGCCAGCTCACCAAACAGGGATTCCTACGAGCAGTACTTC. This codes for CASSPNRDSYEQYF.